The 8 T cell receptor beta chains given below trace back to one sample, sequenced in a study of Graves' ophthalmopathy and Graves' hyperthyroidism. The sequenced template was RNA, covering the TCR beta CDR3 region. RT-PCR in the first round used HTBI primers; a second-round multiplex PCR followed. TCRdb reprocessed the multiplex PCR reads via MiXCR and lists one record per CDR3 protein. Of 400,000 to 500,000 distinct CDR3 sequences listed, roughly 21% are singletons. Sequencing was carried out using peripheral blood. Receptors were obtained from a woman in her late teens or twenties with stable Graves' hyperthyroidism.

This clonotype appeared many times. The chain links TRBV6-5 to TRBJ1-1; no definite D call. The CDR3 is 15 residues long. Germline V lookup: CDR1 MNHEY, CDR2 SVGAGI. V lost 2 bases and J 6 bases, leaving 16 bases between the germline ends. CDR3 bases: TGTGCCAGCAGTTACCGGTTTACCGCCGGTGCTGAAGCTTTCTTT. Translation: CASSYRFTAGAEAFF.

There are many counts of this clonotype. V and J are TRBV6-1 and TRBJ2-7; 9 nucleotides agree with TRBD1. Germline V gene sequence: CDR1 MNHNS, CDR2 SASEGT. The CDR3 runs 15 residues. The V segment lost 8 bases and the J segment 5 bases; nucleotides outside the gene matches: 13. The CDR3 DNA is TGTGCCAGCTCCCTGGCTAGGGACAGGGTTGACGAGCAGTACTTC. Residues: CASSLARDRVDEQYF.

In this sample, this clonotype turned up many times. CDR3 coding DNA: TGTGCCAGCAGTGGGACAGGGGGCGGCTACACCTTC. Protein product: CASSGTGGGYTF. This chain connects TRBV12-3 or TRBV12-4 to TRBJ1-2, with TRBD1 matching 12 bases. V dropped 5 bases and J dropped 8; count of bases not matched to a gene: 0. The CDR3 runs to 12 residues.

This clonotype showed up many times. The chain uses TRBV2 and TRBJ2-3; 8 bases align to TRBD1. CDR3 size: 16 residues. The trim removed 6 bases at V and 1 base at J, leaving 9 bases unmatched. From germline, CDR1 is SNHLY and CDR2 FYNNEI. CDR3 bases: TGTGCCAGCAGAGAACCGGACAGGGCTGGCACAGATACGCAGTATTTT. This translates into CASREPDRAGTDTQYF. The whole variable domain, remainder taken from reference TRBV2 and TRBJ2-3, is EPEVTQTPSHQVTQMGQEVILRCVPISNHLYFYWYRQILGQKVEFLVSFYNNEISEKSEIFDDQFSVERPDGSNFTLKIRSTKLEDSAMYFCASREPDRAGTDTQYFGPGTRLTVL.

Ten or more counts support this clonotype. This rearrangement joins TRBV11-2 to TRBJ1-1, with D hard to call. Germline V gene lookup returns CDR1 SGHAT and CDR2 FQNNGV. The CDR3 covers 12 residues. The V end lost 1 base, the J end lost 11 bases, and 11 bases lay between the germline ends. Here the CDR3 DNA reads TGTGCCAGCAGCTTAGGGAGGACTTGGGCTTTCTTT. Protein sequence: CASSLGRTWAFF.

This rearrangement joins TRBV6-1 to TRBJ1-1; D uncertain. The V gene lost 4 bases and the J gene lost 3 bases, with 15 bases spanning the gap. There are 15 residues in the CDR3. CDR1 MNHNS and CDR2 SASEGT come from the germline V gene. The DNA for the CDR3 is TGTGCCAGCAGTGGTAGTGGCATGGCGGACACTGAAGCTTTCTTT. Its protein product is CASSGSGMADTEAFF.

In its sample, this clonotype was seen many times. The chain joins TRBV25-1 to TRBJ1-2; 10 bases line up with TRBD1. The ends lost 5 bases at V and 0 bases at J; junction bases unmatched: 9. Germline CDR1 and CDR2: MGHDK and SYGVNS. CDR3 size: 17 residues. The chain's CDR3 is CASSPRRDRGSNYGYTF. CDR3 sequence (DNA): TGTGCCAGCAGTCCCAGGCGGGACAGGGGTTCTAACTATGGCTACACCTTC.

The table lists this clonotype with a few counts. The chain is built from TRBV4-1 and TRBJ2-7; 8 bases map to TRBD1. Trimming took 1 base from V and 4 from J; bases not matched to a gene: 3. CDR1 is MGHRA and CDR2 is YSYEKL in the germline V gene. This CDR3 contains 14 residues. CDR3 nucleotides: TGCGCCAGCAGCCAAGTACAGGGGGATTACGAGCAGTACTTC. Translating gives CASSQVQGDYEQYF.